The rows below give T cell receptor beta chains drawn from one sample of a study of tumor-infiltrating lymphocytes in primary liver carcinoma. Via MiXCR, TCRdb re-called the multiplex PCR reads, giving one row per CDR3 protein. The table records fewer than 70,000 distinct CDR3 sequences, around 64% of them present only once. The sequenced material came from liver tumor tissue from sampling region 2. Receptor source: a man between 35 and 55 years old with primary liver carcinoma and hepatitis B virus infection. The CDR3 runs from the conserved cysteine through the conserved F or W. The order of the fields is D gene, clone size, V gene, J gene, CDR3 DNA, CDR3 protein. D genes are given only for firm matches. Clone size is given for some rows only: seen once, a few or many times, or a class if the clone is expanded.

>TRBD1|NA|TRBV6-5|TRBJ2-5
TGTGCCAGCAGTTACTCGATGTCCCTAAGGGGGCCTGGAGAGACCCAGTACTTC
CASSYSMSLRGPGETQYF
>NA|NA|TRBV5-5|TRBJ1-1
TGTGCCGGCAGCTTGTACTACAGGGAGGCTGAAGCTTTCTTT
CAGSLYYREAEAFF
>TRBD2|NA|TRBV7-6|TRBJ2-7
TGTGCCAGCAGCTTCCTCGCGGGTAGCGGGAGCCACGAGCAGTACTTC
CASSFLAGSGSHEQYF
>NA|NA|TRBV14|TRBJ2-2
TGTGCCAGCTGCCACAGAAGGACGGGACTCACCGGGGAGATGTTTTTT
CASCHRRTGLTGEMFF
>TRBD1|NA|TRBV7-9|TRBJ2-1
TGTGCTAACAGCGCGAGACAGGGCCACAATGAGCAGTTCTTC
CANSARQGHNEQFF
>TRBD2|NA|TRBV11-2|TRBJ2-1
TGTGCCAGCAGCTTAGGTCCGGTAGCGGGAGGGCCGAATGAGCAGTTCTTC
CASSLGPVAGGPNEQFF
>TRBD1|NA|TRBV6-2/TRBV6-3|TRBJ2-1
TGTGCCAGCACATCAGGGGGTTTCGTGGCCAATGAGCAGTTCTTC
CASTSGGFVANEQFF
>NA|many|TRBV7-9|TRBJ1-6
TGTGCCAGCAGCTTAGAGGTGGCTTATTCACCCCTCCACTTT
CASSLEVAYSPLHF
>NA|NA|TRBV15|TRBJ1-1
TGTGCCACGCGGGGAGACGCGAAGAACACTGAAGCTTTCTTT
CATRGDAKNTEAFF
>NA|NA|TRBV6-1|TRBJ1-2
TGTGCCAGCACCACAACGGCATGGGACTATGGCTACACCTTC
CASTTTAWDYGYTF
>NA|many|TRBV7-9|TRBJ2-7
TGTGCCAGCAGCTTTTCAGGGGTAAGATCCTACGAGCAGTACTTC
CASSFSGVRSYEQYF
>NA|few|TRBV7-3|TRBJ2-5
TGTGCCAGCAGCTTAAGTATTTGGTCAGAGACCCAGTACTTC
CASSLSIWSETQYF
>NA|NA|TRBV4-3|TRBJ1-3
TGCGCCAGCAACCAAGGTCAACTTGGAAACACCATATATTTT
CASNQGQLGNTIYF
>TRBD2|once|TRBV4-2|TRBJ2-3
TGTGCCAGCAGCCAGAGTCTAGCGGGAAACGCAGATACGCAGTATTTT
CASSQSLAGNADTQYF
>TRBD1|many|TRBV29-1|TRBJ1-3
TGCAGCGTTGGGGGGGGGACAGTGATGAACACCATATATTTT
CSVGGGTVMNTIYF
>TRBD1|NA|TRBV5-5|TRBJ2-1
TGTGCAAGCACCTTCGACAGGGGGAATGAGCAGTTCTTC
CASTFDRGNEQFF
>TRBD2|NA|TRBV5-1|TRBJ2-5
TGCGCCTGCAGCTTTGGACTAGATGGAGAGACCCAGTACTTC
CACSFGLDGETQYF
>NA|NA|TRBV11-3|TRBJ2-1
TGTGCGATCTGCCTAGGGCCTGTGAATGAGCAGTTCTTC
CAICLGPVNEQFF
>TRBD2|NA|TRBV11-2|TRBJ2-5
TGTGCCAGTAGCCAAACTCCTTGGGGGGGGAAAGAGATCCAGTACTTC
CASSQTPWGGKEIQYF
>TRBD2|NA|TRBV6-5|TRBJ2-7
TGTGTCAGTCCTACTAGCGGGACAGCCTACGAGCAGTACTTT
CVSPTSGTAYEQYF
>NA|NA|TRBV10-2|TRBJ1-1
TGCGCCAGTAAAACAGGGACAAGGAACACTGAGGCTTTCTTT
CASKTGTRNTEAFF
>TRBD2|NA|TRBV28|TRBJ2-7
TGTGCCAGCAGTTTTAGGGCTAGCGGGATCTACGAGCGGTACTTC
CASSFRASGIYERYF
>TRBD2|NA|TRBV13|TRBJ2-1
TGTACCAGCAGCTTGGGACTAGTGGGATACAATGAGCACTTCTTC
CTSSLGLVGYNEHFF
>TRBD1|NA|TRBV6-1|TRBJ1-5
TGTGCCAGCACCCCGACAGGGGGCATCTCGAGCAATCAGCCCCAGCATTTT
CASTPTGGISSNQPQHF
>TRBD2|NA|TRBV11-2|TRBJ2-5
TGTGCCAGTTGCCAAAATCCTGGCGGGGGGGAAGAGACCCAGTACTTC
CASCQNPGGGEETQYF
>NA|few|TRBV7-9|TRBJ1-1
TGTGCCAGCAGCCCCGTGGTAGGTCCAAACACTGAAGCTTTCTTT
CASSPVVGPNTEAFF
>TRBD2|few|TRBV11-1|TRBJ2-2
TGTGCCAGCAACATACTAGCGGGAGGCCCCCCCAAGCTGTTTTTT
CASNILAGGPPKLFF
>TRBD2|NA|TRBV5-1|TRBJ2-1
TGCGCCAGCAGCTCGAGGGGTCTAGCGGGAGGGAACTATTACAATGAGCAGTTCTTC
CASSSRGLAGGNYYNEQFF
>TRBD1|NA|TRBV19|TRBJ2-1
TGTGCCAGTAGAATAGATCTCCGGACAGGGTTCATCAATGAGCAGTTCTTC
CASRIDLRTGFINEQFF
>TRBD2|once|TRBV28|TRBJ2-5
TGTACCAGTAGTTTACTTGTCGGTAGCGGGATGCTTGAGACCCAGTACTTC
CTSSLLVGSGMLETQYF
>TRBD2|NA|TRBV11-2|TRBJ2-5
TGCTCCAGCAGCCAAACTCCTGGCGGGGGGAGAGAGACCCGGTACTTC
CSSSQTPGGGRETRYF
>NA|NA|TRBV5-4|TRBJ2-3
TGTGCCAGCAGCTTGGGCGGCGGGTGGGCACGAGGTACGCAGTATTTT
CASSLGGGWARGTQYF
>NA|NA|TRBV5-6|TRBJ2-1
TGTGTCAGCTCCAAGTCCGACACTCAAGGGTGGGAGCAGTTCTTC
CVSSKSDTQGWEQFF